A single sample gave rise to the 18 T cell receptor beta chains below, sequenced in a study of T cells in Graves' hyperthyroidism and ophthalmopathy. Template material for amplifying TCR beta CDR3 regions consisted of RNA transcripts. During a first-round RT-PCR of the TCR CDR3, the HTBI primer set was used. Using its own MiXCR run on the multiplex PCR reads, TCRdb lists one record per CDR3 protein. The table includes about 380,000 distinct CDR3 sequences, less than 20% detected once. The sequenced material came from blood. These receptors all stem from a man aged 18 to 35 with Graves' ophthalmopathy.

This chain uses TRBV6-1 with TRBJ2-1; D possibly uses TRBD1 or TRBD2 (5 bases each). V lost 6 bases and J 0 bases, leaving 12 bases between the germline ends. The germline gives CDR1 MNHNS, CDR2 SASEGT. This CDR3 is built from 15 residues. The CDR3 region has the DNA TGTGCCAGCAGACCGGGACCAAGCTCCTACAATGAGCAGTTCTTC. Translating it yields CASRPGPSSYNEQFF.

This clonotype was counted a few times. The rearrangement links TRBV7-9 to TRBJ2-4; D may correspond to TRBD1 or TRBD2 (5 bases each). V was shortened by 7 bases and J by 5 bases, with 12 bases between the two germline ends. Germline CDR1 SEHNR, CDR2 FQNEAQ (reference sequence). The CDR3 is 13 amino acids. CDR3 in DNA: TGTGCCAGCAAAAGGGACGGGGAAAACATTCAGTACTTC. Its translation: CASKRDGENIQYF.

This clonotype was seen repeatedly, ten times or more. The CDR3 bases are TGTGCCAGCACCCCGACGGGGCACACTGAAGCTTTCTTT. Residues: CASTPTGHTEAFF. The rearrangement links TRBV12-3 or TRBV12-4 to TRBJ1-1, with a weak D call TRBD1 (5 bases). Trimming pared 7 bases from V and 3 bases from J, leaving 12 bases between. CDR3 length: 13 amino acids.

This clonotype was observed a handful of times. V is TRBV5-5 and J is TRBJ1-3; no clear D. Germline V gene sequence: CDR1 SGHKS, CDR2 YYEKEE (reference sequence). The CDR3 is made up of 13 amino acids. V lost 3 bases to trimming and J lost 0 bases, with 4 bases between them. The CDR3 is CASSWNSGNTIYF. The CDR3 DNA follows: TGTGCCAGCAGCTGGAACTCTGGAAACACCATATATTTT. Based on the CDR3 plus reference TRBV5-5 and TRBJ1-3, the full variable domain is DAGVTQSPTHLIKTRGQQVTLRCSPISGHKSVSWYQQVLGQGPQFIFQYYEKEERGRGNFPDRFSARQFPNYSSELNVNALLLGDSALYLCASSWNSGNTIYFGEGSWLTVV.

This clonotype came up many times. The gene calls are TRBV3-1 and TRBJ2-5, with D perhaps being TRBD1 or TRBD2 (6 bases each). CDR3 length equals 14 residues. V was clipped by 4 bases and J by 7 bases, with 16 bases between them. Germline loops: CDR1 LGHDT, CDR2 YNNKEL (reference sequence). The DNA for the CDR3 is TGTGCCAGCAGCCCCGCCGGGGGCCTAGGGACCCAGTACTTC. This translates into CASSPAGGLGTQYF.

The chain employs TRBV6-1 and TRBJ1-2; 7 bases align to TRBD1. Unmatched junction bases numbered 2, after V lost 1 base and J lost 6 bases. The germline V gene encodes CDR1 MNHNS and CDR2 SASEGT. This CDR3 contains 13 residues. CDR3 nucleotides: TGTGCCAGCAGTGAAGGACAGGGAAATGGCTACACCTTC. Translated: CASSEGQGNGYTF.

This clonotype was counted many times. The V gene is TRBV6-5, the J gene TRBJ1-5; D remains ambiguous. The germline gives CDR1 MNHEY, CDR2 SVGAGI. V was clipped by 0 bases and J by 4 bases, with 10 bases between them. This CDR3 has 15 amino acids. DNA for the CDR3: TGTGCCAGCAGTTACTCTGACGGAGGGAATCAGCCCCAGCATTTT. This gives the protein CASSYSDGGNQPQHF.

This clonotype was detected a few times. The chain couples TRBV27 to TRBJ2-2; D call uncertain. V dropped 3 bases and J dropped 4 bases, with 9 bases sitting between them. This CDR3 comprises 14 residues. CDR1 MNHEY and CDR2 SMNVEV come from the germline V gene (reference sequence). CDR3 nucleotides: TGTGCCAGCAGTTTTGAGCCTACCACCGGGGAGCTGTTTTTT. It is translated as CASSFEPTTGELFF.

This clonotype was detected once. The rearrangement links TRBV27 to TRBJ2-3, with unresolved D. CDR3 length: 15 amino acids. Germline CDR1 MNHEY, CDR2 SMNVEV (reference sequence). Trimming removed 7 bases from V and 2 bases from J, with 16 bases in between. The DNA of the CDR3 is TGTGCCAGCATCCCGATGGGGAAACCCACAGATACGCAGTATTTT. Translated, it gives CASIPMGKPTDTQYF.

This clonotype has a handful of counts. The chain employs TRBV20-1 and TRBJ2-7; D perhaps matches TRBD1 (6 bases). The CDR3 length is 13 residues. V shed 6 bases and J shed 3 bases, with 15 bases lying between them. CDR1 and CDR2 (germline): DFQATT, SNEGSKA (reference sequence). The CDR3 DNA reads TGCAGTGCACCCCAGGGGACCCTCTACGAGCAGTACTTC. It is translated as CSAPQGTLYEQYF.

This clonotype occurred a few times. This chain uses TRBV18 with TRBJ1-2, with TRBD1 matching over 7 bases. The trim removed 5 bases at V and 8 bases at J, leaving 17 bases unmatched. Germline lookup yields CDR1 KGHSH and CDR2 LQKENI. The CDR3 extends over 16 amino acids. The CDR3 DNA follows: TGTGCCAGCTCATCCTCGACAGGGAAGGTTCAAGGGGGCTACACCTTC. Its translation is CASSSSTGKVQGGYTF. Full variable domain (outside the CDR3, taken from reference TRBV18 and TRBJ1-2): NAGVMQNPRHLVRRRGQEARLRCSPMKGHSHVYWYRQLPEEGLKFMVYLQKENIIDESGMPKERFSAEFPKEGPSILRIQQVVRGDSAAYFCASSSSTGKVQGGYTFGSGTRLTVV.

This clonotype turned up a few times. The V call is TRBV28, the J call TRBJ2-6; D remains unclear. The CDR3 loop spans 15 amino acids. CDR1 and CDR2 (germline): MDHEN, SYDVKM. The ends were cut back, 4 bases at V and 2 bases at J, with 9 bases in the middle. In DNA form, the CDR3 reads TGTGCCAGCAGTTCGACACCGGCTGGGGCCAACGTCCTGACTTTC. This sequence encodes CASSSTPAGANVLTF. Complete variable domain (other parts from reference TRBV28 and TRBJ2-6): DVKVTQSSRYLVKRTGEKVFLECVQDMDHENMFWYRQDPGLGLRLIYFSYDVKMKEKGDIPEGYSVSREKKERFSLILESASTNQTSMYLCASSSTPAGANVLTFGAGSRLTVL.

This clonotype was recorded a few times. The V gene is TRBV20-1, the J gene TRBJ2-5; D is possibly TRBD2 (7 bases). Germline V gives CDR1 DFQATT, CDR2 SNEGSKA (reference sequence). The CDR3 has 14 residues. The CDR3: CSAGGGWDSETQYF. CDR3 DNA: TGCAGCGCTGGGGGGGGCTGGGATTCAGAGACCCAGTACTTC.

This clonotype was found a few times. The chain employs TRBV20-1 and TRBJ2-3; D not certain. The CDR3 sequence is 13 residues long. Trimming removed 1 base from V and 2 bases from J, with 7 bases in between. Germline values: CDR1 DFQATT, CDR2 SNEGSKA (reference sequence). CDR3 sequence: CSARVSFTDTQYF. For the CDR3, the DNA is TGCAGTGCTAGAGTCTCTTTCACAGATACGCAGTATTTT.

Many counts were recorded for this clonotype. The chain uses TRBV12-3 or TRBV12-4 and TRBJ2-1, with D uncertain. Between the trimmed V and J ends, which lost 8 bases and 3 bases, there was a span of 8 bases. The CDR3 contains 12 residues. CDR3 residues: CASGPIYNEQFF. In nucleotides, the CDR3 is TGTGCCAGCGGTCCAATCTACAATGAGCAGTTCTTC.

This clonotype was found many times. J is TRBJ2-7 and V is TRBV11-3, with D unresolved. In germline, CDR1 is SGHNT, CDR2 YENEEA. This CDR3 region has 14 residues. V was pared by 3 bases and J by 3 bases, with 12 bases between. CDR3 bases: TGTGCCAGCAGCTTTGCCTCAGATGGCTACGAGCAGTACTTC. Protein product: CASSFASDGYEQYF.

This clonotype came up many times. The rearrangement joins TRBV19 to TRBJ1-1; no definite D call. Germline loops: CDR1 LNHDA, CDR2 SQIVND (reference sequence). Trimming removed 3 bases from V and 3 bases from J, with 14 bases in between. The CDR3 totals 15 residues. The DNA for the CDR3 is TGTGCCAGTAGTATCCACCACACGACGGACACTGAAGCTTTCTTT. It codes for CASSIHHTTDTEAFF. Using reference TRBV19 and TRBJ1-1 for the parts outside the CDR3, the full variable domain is DGGITQSPKYLFRKEGQNVTLSCEQNLNHDAMYWYRQDPGQGLRLIYYSQIVNDFQKGDIAEGYSVSREKKESFPLTVTSAQKNPTAFYLCASSIHHTTDTEAFFGQGTRLTVV.

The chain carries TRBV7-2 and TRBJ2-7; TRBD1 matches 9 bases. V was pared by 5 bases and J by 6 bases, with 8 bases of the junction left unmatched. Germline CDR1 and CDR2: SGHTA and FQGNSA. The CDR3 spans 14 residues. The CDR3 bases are TGTGCCAGCAGCCAAGGACAGGGGACGCTCGAGCAGTACTTC. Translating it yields CASSQGQGTLEQYF. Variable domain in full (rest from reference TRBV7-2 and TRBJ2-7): GAGVSQSPSNKVTEKGKDVELRCDPISGHTALYWYRQSLGQGLEFLIYFQGNSAPDKSGLPSDRFSAERTGGSVSTLTIQRTQQEDSAVYLCASSQGQGTLEQYFGPGTRLTVT.